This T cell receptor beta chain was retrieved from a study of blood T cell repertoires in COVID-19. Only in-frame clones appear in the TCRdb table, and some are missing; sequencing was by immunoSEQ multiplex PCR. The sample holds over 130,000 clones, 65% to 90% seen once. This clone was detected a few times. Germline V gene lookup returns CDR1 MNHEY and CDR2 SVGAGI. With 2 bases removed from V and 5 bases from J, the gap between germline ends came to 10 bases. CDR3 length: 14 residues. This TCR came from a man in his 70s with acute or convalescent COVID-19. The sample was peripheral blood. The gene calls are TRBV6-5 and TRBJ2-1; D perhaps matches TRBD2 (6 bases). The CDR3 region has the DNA TGTGCCAGCAGTTACATGGCGGGGAACAATGAGCAGTTCTTC. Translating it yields CASSYMAGNNEQFF.